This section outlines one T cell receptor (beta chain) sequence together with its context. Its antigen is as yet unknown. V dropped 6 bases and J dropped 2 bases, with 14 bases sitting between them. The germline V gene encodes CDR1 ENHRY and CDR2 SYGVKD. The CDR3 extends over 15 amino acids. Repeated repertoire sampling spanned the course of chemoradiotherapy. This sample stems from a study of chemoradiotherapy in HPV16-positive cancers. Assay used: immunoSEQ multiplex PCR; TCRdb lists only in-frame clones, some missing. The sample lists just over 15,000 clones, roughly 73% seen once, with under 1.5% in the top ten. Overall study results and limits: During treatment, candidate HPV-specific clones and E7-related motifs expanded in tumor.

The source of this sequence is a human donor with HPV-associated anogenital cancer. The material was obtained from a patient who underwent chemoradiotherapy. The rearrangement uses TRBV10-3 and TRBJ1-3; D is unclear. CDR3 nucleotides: TGTGCCATCAGGGCCCAGGAAGGGCCTGGAAACACCATATATTTT. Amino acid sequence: CAIRAQEGPGNTIYF.